The 10 T cell receptor beta chains reported below all come from one sample, sequenced in a study of somatic mutations in cytotoxic T cells in rheumatoid arthritis. Method: immunoSEQ multiplex PCR; TCRdb's copy keeps in-frame clones and lacks some. In the table there are 14,000 or so clones, 70% to 85% of which are singletons. The source material was CD8+ T cells sorted from blood. These TCRs come from an adult with rheumatoid arthritis.

This clone was counted once. CDR3 nucleotides: TGTGCCAGCAGCGCCACACCCAGGAGCACCGATGAAAAACTGTTTTTT. Residues: CASSATPRSTDEKLFF. The chain couples TRBV7-6 to TRBJ1-4, with D uncertain. This CDR3 is 16 amino acids long. CDR1 and CDR2 from the germline V gene are SGHVS and FNYEAQ. V dropped 5 bases and J dropped 6 bases, with 19 bases sitting between them.

With respect to this clone: The junction departs from the called germline gene at one end, perhaps through a read error. The V gene is TRBV4-1, the J gene TRBJ1-1; no clear D. The CDR3 extends over 16 amino acids. CDR1 is MGHRA and CDR2 is YSYEKL in the germline V gene. CDR3 in DNA: TGCGCCAGCACCCAACACCAACAGCGAACGAACACTGAAGCTTTCTTT. Protein sequence: CASTQHQQRTNTEAFF.

The chain links TRBV6-5 to TRBJ1-4, with unresolved D. The CDR3 is made up of 15 amino acids. Trimming stripped 6 bases from V and 4 bases from J, with 15 bases between. Per germline, CDR1 MNHEY and CDR2 SVGAGI. DNA for the CDR3: TGTGCCAGCAGGGGAGGGAGGTGGGATAATGAAAAACTGTTTTTT. Translating gives CASRGGRWDNEKLFF.

V is TRBV29-1 and J is TRBJ1-1, with D perhaps TRBD1 (6 bases). This CDR3 comprises 13 residues. Per the germline V gene, CDR1 is SQVTM and CDR2 is ANQGSEA. Trimming shortened V by 6 bases and J by 0 bases, and 11 bases separated the two germline ends. CDR3 amino acids: CSVPTGLNTEAFF. Written as DNA, the CDR3 is TGCAGCGTCCCGACAGGTCTGAACACTGAAGCTTTCTTT. The full variable domain, in which reference TRBV29-1 and TRBJ1-1 provide the parts outside the CDR3, is SAVISQKPSRDICQRGTSLTIQCQVDSQVTMMFWYRQQPGQSLTLIATANQGSEATYESGFVIDKFPISRPNLTFSTLTVSNMSPEDSSIYLCSVPTGLNTEAFFGQGTRLTVV.

The J gene is TRBJ2-7, the V gene TRBV28; D is undetermined. Germline V gene sequence: CDR1 MDHEN, CDR2 SYDVKM. The CDR3 spans 11 residues. Trimming shortened V by 8 bases and J by 2 bases, and 7 bases separated the two germline ends. The CDR3 reads CASSGAYEQYF. CDR3 bases: TGTGCCAGCTCAGGAGCCTACGAGCAGTACTTC. The full variable domain, completed using reference TRBV28 and TRBJ2-7, is DVKVTQSSRYLVKRTGEKVFLECVQDMDHENMFWYRQDPGLGLRLIYFSYDVKMKEKGDIPEGYSVSREKKERFSLILESASTNQTSMYLCASSGAYEQYFGPGTRLTVT.

The J gene is TRBJ1-1, the V gene TRBV4-2; no firm D call. From germline, CDR1 is LGHNA and CDR2 YNFKEQ. The V end was cut by 4 bases, the J end by 2 bases, with 26 bases between. The CDR3 length is 19 residues. The CDR3 loop is CASSPRLVPEGYLNTEAFF. The CDR3, as DNA: TGTGCCAGCAGCCCAAGATTAGTACCTGAGGGCTATCTAAACACTGAAGCTTTCTTT.

The rearrangement uses TRBV19 and TRBJ2-3, with 11 bases that match TRBD2. The CDR3 spans 17 residues. J was trimmed by 6 bases and V by 4 bases; bases with no gene match: 12. The germline CDR1 and CDR2 sequences are LNHDA and SQIVND (reference sequence). The CDR3 spells CASSTRPGLAVGDTQYF. In DNA, the CDR3 is TGTGCCAGTAGTACCCGACCGGGACTAGCGGTGGGGGATACGCAGTATTTT.

The chain carries TRBV19 and TRBJ1-2, with D possibly matching TRBD1 (6 bases). Trimming took 3 bases from V and 6 from J, leaving 14 bases between them. This CDR3 is built from 14 residues. The germline V gene encodes CDR1 LNHDA and CDR2 SQIVND (reference sequence). The CDR3 sequence is CASSIRGAWDGYTF. DNA for the CDR3: TGTGCCAGTAGTATCAGGGGCGCCTGGGATGGCTACACCTTC.

The chain recombines TRBV19 with TRBJ1-1, with a tentative D call TRBD1 (5 bases). The CDR3 runs to 14 residues. V dropped 4 bases and J dropped 6 bases, with 15 bases sitting between them. Germline CDR1 LNHDA, CDR2 SQIVND (reference sequence). CDR3 sequence (DNA): TGTGCCAGTAGTACCGTGACAGAGGGGTCTGAAGCTTTCTTT. Its protein is CASSTVTEGSEAFF.

The chain employs TRBV5-6 and TRBJ2-7; D is unresolved. V was shortened by 0 bases and J by 4 bases, with 17 bases between the two germline ends. The CDR3 extends over 16 amino acids. The germline gives CDR1 SGHDT, CDR2 YYEEEE. The CDR3 loop reads CASSLDLPRALYEQYF. The CDR3 DNA follows: TGTGCCAGCAGCTTGGATCTGCCCCGGGCCCTATACGAGCAGTACTTC. Full variable domain (remainder filled in from reference TRBV5-6 and TRBJ2-7): DAGVTQSPTHLIKTRGQQVTLRCSPKSGHDTVSWYQQALGQGPQFIFQYYEEEERQRGNFPDRFSGHQFPNYSSELNVNALLLGDSALYLCASSLDLPRALYEQYFGPGTRLTVT.